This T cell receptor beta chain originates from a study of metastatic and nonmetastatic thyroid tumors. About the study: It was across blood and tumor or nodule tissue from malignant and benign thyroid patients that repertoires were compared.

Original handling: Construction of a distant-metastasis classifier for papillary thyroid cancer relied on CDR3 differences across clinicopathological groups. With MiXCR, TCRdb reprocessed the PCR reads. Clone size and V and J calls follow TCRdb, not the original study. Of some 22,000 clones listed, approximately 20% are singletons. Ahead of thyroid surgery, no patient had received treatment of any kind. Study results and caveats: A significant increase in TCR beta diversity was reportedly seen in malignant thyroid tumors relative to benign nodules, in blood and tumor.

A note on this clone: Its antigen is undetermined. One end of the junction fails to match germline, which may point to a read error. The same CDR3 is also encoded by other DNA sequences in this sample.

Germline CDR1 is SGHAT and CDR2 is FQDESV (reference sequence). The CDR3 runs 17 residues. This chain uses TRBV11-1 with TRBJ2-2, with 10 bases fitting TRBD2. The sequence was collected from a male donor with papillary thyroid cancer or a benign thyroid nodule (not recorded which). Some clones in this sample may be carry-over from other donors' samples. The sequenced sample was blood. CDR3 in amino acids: CASSPRTSGSFTGELFF. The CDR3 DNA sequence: TGTGCCAGCAGCCCCCGGACTAGCGGTTCCTTCACCGGGGAGCTTTTTTTT. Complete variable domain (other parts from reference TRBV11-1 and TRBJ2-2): EAEVAQSPRYKITEKSQAVAFWCDPISGHATLYWYRQILGQGPELLVQFQDESVVDDSQLPKDRFSAERLKGVDSTLKIQPAELGDSAMYLCASSPRTSGSFTGELFFGEGSRLTVL.